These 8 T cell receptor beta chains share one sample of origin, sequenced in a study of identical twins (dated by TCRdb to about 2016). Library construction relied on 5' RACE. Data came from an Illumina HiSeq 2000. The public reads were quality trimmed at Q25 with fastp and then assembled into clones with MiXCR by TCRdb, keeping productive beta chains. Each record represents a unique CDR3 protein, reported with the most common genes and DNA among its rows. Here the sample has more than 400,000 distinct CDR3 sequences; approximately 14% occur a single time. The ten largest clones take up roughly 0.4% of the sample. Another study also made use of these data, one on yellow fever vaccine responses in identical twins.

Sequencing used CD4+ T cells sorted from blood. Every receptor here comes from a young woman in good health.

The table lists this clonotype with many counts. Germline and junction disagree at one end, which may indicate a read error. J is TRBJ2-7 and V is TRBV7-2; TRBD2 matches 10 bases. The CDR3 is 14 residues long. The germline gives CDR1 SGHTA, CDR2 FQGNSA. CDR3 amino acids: CASSLASGSYEQYF. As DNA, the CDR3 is TGTGCCAGCAGTTTAGCTAGCGGGAGCTACGAGCAGTACTTC.

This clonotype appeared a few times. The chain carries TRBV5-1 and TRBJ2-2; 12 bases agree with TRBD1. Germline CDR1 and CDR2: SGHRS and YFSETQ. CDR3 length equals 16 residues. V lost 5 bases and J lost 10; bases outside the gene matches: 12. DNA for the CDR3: TGCGCCAGCAGTCCGAGGGGGGACAGGGGGCGCGAGGAGCTGTTTTTT. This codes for CASSPRGDRGREELFF.

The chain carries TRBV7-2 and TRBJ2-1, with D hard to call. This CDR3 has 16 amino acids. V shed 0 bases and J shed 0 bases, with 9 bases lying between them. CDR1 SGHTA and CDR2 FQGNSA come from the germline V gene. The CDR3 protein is CASSLAFAASYNEQFF. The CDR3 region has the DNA TGTGCCAGCAGCTTAGCGTTCGCCGCCTCCTACAATGAGCAGTTCTTC.

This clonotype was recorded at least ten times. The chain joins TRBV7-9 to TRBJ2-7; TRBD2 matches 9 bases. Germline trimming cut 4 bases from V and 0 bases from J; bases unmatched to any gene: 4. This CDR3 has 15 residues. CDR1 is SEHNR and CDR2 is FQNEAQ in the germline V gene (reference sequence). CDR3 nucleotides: TGTGCCAGCAGCTCCAGCGGGGGGCCCTCCTACGAGCAGTACTTC. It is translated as CASSSSGGPSYEQYF.

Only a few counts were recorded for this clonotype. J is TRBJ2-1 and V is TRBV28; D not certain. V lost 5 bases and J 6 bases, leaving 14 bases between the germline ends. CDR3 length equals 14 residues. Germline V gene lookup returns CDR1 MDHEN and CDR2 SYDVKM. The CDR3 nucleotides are TGTGCCAGCAGTCCCCAGTCTAGGATCAATGAGCAGTTCTTC. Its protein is CASSPQSRINEQFF.

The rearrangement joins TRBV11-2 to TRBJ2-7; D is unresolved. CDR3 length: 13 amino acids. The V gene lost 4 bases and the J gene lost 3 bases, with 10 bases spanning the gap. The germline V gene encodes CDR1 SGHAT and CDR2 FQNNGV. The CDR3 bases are TGTGCCAGCAGCTCAGGAAACCTCTACGAGCAGTACGTC. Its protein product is CASSSGNLYEQYV.

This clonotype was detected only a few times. CDR3 coding DNA: TGCGCCAGCAGCTTGGCCGAGTTCTACAATGAGCAGTTCTTC. Its protein is CASSLAEFYNEQFF. The chain employs TRBV5-1 and TRBJ2-1, with D uncertain. The CDR3 length is 14 residues. Germline lookup yields CDR1 SGHRS and CDR2 YFSETQ. V was pared by 0 bases and J by 3 bases, with 7 bases between.

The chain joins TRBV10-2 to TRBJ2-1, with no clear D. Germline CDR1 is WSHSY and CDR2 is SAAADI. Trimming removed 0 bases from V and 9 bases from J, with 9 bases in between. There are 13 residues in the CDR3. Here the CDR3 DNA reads TGCGCCAGCAGTGAGTCGCGTGCGGCTGAGCAGTTCTTC. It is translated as CASSESRAAEQFF.